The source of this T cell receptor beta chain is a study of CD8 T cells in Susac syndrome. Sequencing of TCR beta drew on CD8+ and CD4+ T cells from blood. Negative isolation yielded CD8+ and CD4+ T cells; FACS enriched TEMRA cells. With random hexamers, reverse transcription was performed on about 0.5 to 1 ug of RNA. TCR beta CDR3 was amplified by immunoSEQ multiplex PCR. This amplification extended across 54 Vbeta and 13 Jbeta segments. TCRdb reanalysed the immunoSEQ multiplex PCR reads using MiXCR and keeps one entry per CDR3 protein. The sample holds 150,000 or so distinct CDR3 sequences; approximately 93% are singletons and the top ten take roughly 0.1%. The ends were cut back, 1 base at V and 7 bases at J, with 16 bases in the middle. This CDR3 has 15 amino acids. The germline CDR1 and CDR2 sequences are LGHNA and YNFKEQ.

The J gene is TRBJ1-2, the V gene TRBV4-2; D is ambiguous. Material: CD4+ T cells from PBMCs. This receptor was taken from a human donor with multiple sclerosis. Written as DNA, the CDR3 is TGTGCCAGCAGCCAAGGGGAGGGCGGTTTTCCTGGCTACACCTTC. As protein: CASSQGEGGFPGYTF.